A selection of T cell receptor beta chains follows, all from one sample in a study of T cell repertoires in cytomegalovirus infection. One entry per CDR3 protein, called by TCRdb with MiXCR from the reads. The data hold fewer than 550,000 distinct CDR3 sequences, with approximately 10% observed a single time. Source material: PBMCs. The receptors here all came from a human donor in good health (CMV status not recorded). Some clones in this sample may be carry-over from other donors' samples. Each CDR3 is given without its conserved first and last residue. Clone size, where shown, is once, few, many, or a class for clones that have expanded.

ASSLAGVLYTQY	12	TRBV7-2	TRBJ2-3	many
ASRGGAGQF	9	TRBV2	TRBJ2-1	many
AISESQGDDQY	11	TRBV10-3	TRBJ2-7	once
ASKPTGDETQY	11	TRBV2	TRBJ2-5	many
ASRNLGGGTEAF	12	TRBV5-1	TRBJ1-1	.
SVDLGAMQY	9	TRBV29-1	TRBJ2-7	many
ASSATGTGYEQY	12	TRBV7-9	TRBJ2-7	many
ASSRGQGGTEAF	12	TRBV5-4	TRBJ1-1	many
SAQRQGNTGELF	12	TRBV20-1	TRBJ2-2	.
ASSLYPSTGLGAYNSPLH	18	TRBV27	TRBJ1-6	few
ASSWGKNTEAF	11	TRBV12-3/TRBV12-4	TRBJ1-1	many
ASSQETTPSPLH	12	TRBV4-2	TRBJ1-6	many
ASSALGSGRRTGELF	15	TRBV7-9	TRBJ2-2	many
ASSFVLFANTGELF	14	TRBV12-3/TRBV12-4	TRBJ2-2	.
ASSSRTSGGDEQY	13	TRBV12-3/TRBV12-4	TRBJ2-7	.
ASSPRDRDSPLH	12	TRBV7-8	TRBJ1-6	many
SATSQGTGVYEQY	13	TRBV20-1	TRBJ2-7	.
ASSSGLAGAYNEQF	14	TRBV4-1	TRBJ2-1	few
SARDGGQDWTQY	12	TRBV20-1	TRBJ2-5	few
SARAQASGEETQY	13	TRBV20-1	TRBJ2-5	.
ASSSEGRATGELF	13	TRBV4-2	TRBJ2-2	many
ASSLAFYQGEQY	12	TRBV7-9	TRBJ2-7	few
ATSDGAGVSGTDTQY	15	TRBV24-1	TRBJ2-3	.
ASSPASGSYTDTQY	14	TRBV12-3/TRBV12-4	TRBJ2-3	many
ASSWDTQPQH	10	TRBV19	TRBJ1-5	many
ASSVAGAQH	9	TRBV2	TRBJ1-5	few
SATLENTDTQY	11	TRBV20-1	TRBJ2-3	few
SVEDLGATDNEQF	13	TRBV29-1	TRBJ2-1	few
ASSGTGMGDTQY	12	TRBV27	TRBJ2-3	many
ASSLVVLRGAERSPLH	16	TRBV5-1	TRBJ1-6	many
ASSLLSTAGTGAGQPQH	17	TRBV7-2	TRBJ1-5	many
ASSSGTRGEKLF	12	TRBV7-9	TRBJ1-4	.
ASSQRGTHTNEKLF	14	TRBV3-1	TRBJ1-4	few
ASSFGTEFGPEAF	13	TRBV6-2/TRBV6-3	TRBJ1-1	many
ASSGTGNDSYGQY	13	TRBV7-4	TRBJ2-7	.
ASSPGAWGNQPQH	13	TRBV12-3/TRBV12-4	TRBJ1-5	many
ASSSGGTGRTGELF	14	TRBV7-8	TRBJ2-2	many
ASSQDQDLAGVQNEQF	16	TRBV14	TRBJ2-1	many